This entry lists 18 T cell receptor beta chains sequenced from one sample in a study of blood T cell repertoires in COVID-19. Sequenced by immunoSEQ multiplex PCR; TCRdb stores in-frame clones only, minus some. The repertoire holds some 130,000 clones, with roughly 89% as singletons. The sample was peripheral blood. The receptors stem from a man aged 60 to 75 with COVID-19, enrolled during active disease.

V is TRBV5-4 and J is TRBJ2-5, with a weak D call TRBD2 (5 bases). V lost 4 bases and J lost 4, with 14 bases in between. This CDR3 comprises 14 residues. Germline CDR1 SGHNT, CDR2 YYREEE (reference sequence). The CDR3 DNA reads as TGTGCCAGCAGCCTCTGGGAGAACTCAGAGACCCAGTACTTC. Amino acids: CASSLWENSETQYF.

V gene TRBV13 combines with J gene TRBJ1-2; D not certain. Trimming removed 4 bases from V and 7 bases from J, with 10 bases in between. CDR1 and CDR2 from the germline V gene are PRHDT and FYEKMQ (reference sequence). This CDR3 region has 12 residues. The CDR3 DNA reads TGTGCCAGCAGCTCACAGTCAACTGGCTACACCTTC. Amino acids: CASSSQSTGYTF.

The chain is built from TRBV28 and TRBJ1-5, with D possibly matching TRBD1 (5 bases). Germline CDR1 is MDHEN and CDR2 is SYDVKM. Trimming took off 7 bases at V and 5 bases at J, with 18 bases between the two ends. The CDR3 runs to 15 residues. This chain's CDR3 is CASTRPGDRDQPQHF. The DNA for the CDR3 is TGTGCCAGCACTAGGCCGGGGGACCGAGATCAGCCCCAGCATTTT.

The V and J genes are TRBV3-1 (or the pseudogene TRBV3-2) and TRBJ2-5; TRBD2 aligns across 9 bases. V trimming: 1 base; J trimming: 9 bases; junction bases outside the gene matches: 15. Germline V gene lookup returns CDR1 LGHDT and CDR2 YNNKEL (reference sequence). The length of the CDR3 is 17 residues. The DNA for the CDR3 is TGTGCCAGCAGCCAAGGGGCGAGGACTAGCGTGGGATTGCCCCAGTACTTC. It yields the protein CASSQGARTSVGLPQYF.

CDR3 in amino acids: CAWSVLALFSEAFF. DNA for the CDR3: TGTGCCTGGAGTGTACTCGCCCTTTTTAGTGAAGCTTTCTTT. V usage is TRBV30 and J usage is TRBJ1-1; D not certain. V gave up 0 bases and J gave up 7 bases, with 15 bases separating them. The germline V gene has CDR1 GTSNPN and CDR2 SVGIG (reference sequence). The CDR3 has 14 amino acids.

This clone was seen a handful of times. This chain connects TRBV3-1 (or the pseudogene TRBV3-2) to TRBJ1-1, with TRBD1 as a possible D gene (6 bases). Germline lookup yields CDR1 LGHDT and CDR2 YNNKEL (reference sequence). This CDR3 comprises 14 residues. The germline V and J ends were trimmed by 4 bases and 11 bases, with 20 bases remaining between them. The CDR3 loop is CASSPTAGGAQAFF. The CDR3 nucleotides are TGTGCCAGCAGCCCAACCGCTGGGGGGGCGCAGGCTTTCTTT.

CDR3: CASSLAVTAPETQYF. DNA for the CDR3: TGTGCCAGCAGCTTAGCGGTGACAGCACCGGAGACCCAGTACTTC. The chain uses TRBV7-2 and TRBJ2-5; TRBD1 is a possible D gene (5 bases). CDR1 and CDR2 (germline): SGHTA, FQGNSA. The CDR3 runs to 15 residues. Trimming took off 0 bases at V and 5 bases at J, with 13 bases between the two ends.

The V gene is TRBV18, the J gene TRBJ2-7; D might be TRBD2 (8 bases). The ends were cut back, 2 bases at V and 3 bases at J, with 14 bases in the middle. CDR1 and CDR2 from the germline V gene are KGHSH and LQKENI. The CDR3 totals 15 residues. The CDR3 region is CASSPYSGTDYEQYF. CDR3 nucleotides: TGTGCCAGCTCACCATATAGCGGGACAGACTACGAGCAGTACTTC.

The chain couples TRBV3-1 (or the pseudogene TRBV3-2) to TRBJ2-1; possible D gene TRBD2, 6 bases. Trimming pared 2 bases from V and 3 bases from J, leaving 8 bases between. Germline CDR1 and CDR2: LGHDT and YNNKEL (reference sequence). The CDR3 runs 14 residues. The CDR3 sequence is CASSQSGVYNEQFF. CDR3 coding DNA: TGTGCCAGCAGCCAATCGGGGGTCTACAATGAGCAGTTCTTC.

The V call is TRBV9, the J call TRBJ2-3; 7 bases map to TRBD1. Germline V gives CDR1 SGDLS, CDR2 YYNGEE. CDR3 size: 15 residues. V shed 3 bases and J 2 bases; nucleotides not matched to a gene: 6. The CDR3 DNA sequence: TGTGCCAGCAGCGCAACGGGACAGTACACAGATACGCAGTATTTT. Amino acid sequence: CASSATGQYTDTQYF.

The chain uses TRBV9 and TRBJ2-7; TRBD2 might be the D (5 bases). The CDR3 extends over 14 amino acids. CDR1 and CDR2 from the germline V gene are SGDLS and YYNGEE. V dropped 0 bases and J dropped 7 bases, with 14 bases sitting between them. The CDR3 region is CASSVGPQPGEQYF. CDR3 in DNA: TGTGCCAGCAGCGTAGGTCCACAGCCGGGGGAGCAGTACTTC.

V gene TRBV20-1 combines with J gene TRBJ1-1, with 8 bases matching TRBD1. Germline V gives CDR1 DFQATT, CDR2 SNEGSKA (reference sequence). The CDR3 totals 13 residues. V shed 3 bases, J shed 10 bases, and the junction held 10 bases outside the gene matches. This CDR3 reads CSASLKQGAVAFF. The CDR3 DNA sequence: TGCAGTGCTAGTTTAAAGCAGGGGGCTGTAGCTTTCTTT.

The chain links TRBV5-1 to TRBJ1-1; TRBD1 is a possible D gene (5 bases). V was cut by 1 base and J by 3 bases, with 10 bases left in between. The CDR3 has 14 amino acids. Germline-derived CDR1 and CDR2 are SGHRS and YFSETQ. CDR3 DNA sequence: TGCGCCAGCAGCTTGCAGGGAAGTGACACTGAAGCTTTCTTT. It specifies CASSLQGSDTEAFF.

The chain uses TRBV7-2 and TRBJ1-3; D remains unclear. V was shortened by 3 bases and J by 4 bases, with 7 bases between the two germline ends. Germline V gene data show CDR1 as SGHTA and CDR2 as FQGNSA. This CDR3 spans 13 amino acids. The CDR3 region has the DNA TGTGCCAGCAGCTTCGAACGGGGAAACACCATATATTTT. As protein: CASSFERGNTIYF.

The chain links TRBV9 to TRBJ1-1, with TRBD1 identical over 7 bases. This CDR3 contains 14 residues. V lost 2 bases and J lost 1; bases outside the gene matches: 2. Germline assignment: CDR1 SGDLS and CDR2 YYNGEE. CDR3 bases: TGTGCCAGCAGCGTCGGGACAGCGAACACTGAAGCTTTCTTT. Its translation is CASSVGTANTEAFF.

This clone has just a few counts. Here the CDR3 reads CASSFLAGGNQPQHF. The DNA for the CDR3 is TGTGCCAGCAGTTTTTTAGCGGGAGGCAATCAGCCCCAGCATTTT. The rearrangement links TRBV28 to TRBJ1-5; D unresolved. The CDR3 is made up of 15 amino acids. V lost 3 bases and J 2 bases, leaving 11 bases between the germline ends. The germline V gene has CDR1 MDHEN and CDR2 SYDVKM.

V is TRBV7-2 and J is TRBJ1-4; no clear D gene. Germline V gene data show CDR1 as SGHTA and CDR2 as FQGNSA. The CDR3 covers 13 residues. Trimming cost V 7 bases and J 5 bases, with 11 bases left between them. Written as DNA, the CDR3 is TGTGCCAGCACCCTCCGCGTCAATGAAAAACTGTTTTTT. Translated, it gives CASTLRVNEKLFF. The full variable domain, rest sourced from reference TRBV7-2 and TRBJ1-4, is GAGVSQSPSNKVTEKGKDVELRCDPISGHTALYWYRQSLGQGLEFLIYFQGNSAPDKSGLPSDRFSAERTGGSVSTLTIQRTQQEDSAVYLCASTLRVNEKLFFGSGTQLSVL.

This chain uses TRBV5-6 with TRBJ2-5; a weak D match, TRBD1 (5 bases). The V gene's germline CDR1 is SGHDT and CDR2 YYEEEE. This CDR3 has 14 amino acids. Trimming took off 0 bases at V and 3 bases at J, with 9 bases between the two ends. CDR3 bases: TGTGCCAGCAGCTTGGATGGCAGGGAAGAGACCCAGTACTTC. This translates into CASSLDGREETQYF.